This T cell receptor beta chain is drawn from a study of blood T cells in healthy people across ages. A sample-barcoded 5' primer and a J-beta primer mix were used in a second PCR of about 6 to 12 cycles. MiXCR, applied by TCRdb to the 5' RACE reads, yields one record per CDR3 protein. The repertoire has hundreds of thousands of distinct CDR3 sequences, 52% of them found once; the top ten carry roughly 12%. Study conclusions and caveats: Among long-lived donors, naive CD4+ cells were more numerous and diversity higher than in aged donors. Unknown CMV status may confound age-related changes in expanded clones.

This CDR3 has 13 residues. Germline V gene data show CDR1 as MNHNS and CDR2 as SASEGT. V lost 2 bases, J lost 13 bases, and 15 bases lay in between. In this sample, this clonotype turned up once. Its target is not known. The sequence was obtained from a woman older than 75 in good health. Sequenced material: blood. The chain joins TRBV6-1 to TRBJ2-1; TRBD1 might be the D (6 bases). This CDR3 reads CASSEWGLRPQFF. The CDR3 DNA reads TGTGCCAGCAGTGAATGGGGGCTCCGACCCCAGTTCTTC.